This T cell receptor beta chain was retrieved from a study of blood T cell repertoires in COVID-19. Study-wide context: The United States, Italy and Spain provided the acute and convalescent COVID-19 samples. PBMCs, B-cell-depleted T cells, or T cells were the source of the cDNA or gDNA that made up the material.

Original handling: Amplifying reference gene primers gave estimates of nucleated cell counts. The assay was immunoSEQ multiplex PCR, and TCRdb's table has in-frame clones only and misses some. D and trimming were read from the DNA, whereas the V and J calls and clone size are those reported in that table. Among about 220,000 clones listed, around 80% were seen once. V lost 2 bases and J 7 bases, leaving 15 bases between the germline ends. Germline V gene data show CDR1 as SGDLS and CDR2 as YYNGEE. CDR3 size: 15 residues. This clone has more than one count but fewer than ten. Sequenced: peripheral blood. The rearrangement joins TRBV9 to TRBJ2-2, with D possibly TRBD1 on 5 matching bases. The TCR sequence derives from a woman between 65 and 79 years old with acute or convalescent COVID-19. DNA for the CDR3: TGTGCCAGCAGCGTGCGAGACACAAGGGGCGGGGAGCTGTTTTTT. Its protein is CASSVRDTRGGELFF.